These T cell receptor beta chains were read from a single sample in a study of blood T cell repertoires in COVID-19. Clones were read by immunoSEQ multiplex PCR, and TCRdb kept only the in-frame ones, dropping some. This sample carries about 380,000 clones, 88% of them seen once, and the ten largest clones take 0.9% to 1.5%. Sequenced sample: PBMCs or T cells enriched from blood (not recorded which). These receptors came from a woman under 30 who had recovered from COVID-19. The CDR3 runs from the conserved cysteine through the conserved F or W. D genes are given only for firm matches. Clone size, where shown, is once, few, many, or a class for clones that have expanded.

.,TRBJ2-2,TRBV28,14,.,TGTGCCAGCAGGTCTGGACAGAACACCGGGGAGCTGTTTTTT,CASRSGQNTGELFF
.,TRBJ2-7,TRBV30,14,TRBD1,TGTGCCTGGAGTGCTGGGACAGGGGCTTACGAGCAGTACTTC,CAWSAGTGAYEQYF
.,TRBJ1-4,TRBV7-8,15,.,TGTGCCAGCAGCTTAGCGAGAGGTCCTAATGAAAAACTGTTTTTT,CASSLARGPNEKLFF
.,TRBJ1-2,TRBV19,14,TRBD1,TGTGCCAGTAGTACCACAGGGGGCGCGAAGGGCTACACCTTC,CASSTTGGAKGYTF
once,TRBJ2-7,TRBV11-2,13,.,TGTGCCAGCAGCCGGGACATGGAGTACGAGCAGTACTTC,CASSRDMEYEQYF
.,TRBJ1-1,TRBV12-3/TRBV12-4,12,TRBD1,TGTGCCAGCAGTTTATACAGGGGTGAAGCTTTCTTT,CASSLYRGEAFF
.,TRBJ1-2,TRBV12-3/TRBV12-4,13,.,TGTGCCAGCAGTGCGGGGTCGAGGGATGGCTACACCTTC,CASSAGSRDGYTF
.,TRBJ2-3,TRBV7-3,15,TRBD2,TGTGCCAGCAGCTCTCAGCGGGGGCCCACAGATACGCAGTATTTT,CASSSQRGPTDTQYF
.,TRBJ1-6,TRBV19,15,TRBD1,TGTGCCAGTAGTCTCCTCTCAGGGGGTGATTCACCCCTCCACTTT,CASSLLSGGDSPLHF
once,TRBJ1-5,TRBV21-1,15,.,TGTGCCAGCGGCACACAGGGTCATAGCAATCAGCCCCAGCATTTT,CASGTQGHSNQPQHF
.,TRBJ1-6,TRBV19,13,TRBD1,TGTGCCACCTTGGACAGGGAGAATTCACCCCTCCACTTT,CATLDRENSPLHF
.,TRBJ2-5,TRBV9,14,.,TGTGCCAGCAGCGTCGGGACTTACCAAGAGACCCAGTACTTC,CASSVGTYQETQYF
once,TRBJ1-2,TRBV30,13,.,TGTGCCTGCATTCTACCTATCGGCTATGGCTACACCTTC,CACILPIGYGYTF
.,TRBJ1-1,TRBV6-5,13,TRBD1,TGTGCCAGCAGTTACAGGGGGGACAGTCGGGCTTTCTTT,CASSYRGDSRAFF
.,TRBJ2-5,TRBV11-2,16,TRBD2,TGTGCCAGCAGCACCGGGACTAGCGGCACCCAAGAGACCCAGTACTTC,CASSTGTSGTQETQYF
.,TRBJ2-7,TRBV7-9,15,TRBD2,TGTGCCAGCAGTCCTAGCGGGGGGCCCTCCTACGAGCAGTACTTC,CASSPSGGPSYEQYF
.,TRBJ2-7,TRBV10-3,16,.,TGTGCCATCAGTGAGTCCGAGGAGGGGCACCCCTACGAGCAGTACTTC,CAISESEEGHPYEQYF
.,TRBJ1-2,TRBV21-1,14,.,TGTGCCAGCAGCAAAGGCAGGGGAGTCTATGGCTACACCTTC,CASSKGRGVYGYTF
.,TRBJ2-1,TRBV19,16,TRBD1,TGTGCCAGTAGTACCATCGGGACAGGGATCTACAATGAGCAGTTCTTC,CASSTIGTGIYNEQFF
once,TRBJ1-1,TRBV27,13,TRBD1,TGTGCCAGCAGGCTACAGGGGTGGACTGAAGCTTTCTTT,CASRLQGWTEAFF
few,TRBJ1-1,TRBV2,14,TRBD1,TGTGCCAGCAATATCGGACAGGTGAACACTGAAGCTTTCTTT,CASNIGQVNTEAFF
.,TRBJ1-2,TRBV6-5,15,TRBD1,TGTGCCAGCAGTCCCGGGACAGGGTTTGTCTATGGCTACACCTTC,CASSPGTGFVYGYTF
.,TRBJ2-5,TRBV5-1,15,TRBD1,TGCGCCAGCACCGGGACAGGGGGCGAACAAGAGACCCAGTACTTC,CASTGTGGEQETQYF
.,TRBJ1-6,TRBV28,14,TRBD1,TGTGCCAGCAGTCAAACAGGGGAGAATTCACCCCTCCACTTT,CASSQTGENSPLHF
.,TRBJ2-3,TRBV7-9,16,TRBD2,TGTGCCAGCAGCTTAGTGACTAGCGGGGGCTTAGATACGCAGTATTTT,CASSLVTSGGLDTQYF
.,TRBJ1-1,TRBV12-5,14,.,TGTGCTAGTGGTTTGGTAAGCACGGGCACTGAAGCTTTCTTT,CASGLVSTGTEAFF
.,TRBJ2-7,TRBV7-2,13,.,TGTGCCAGCAGCTTAGGGACACCCGACGAGCAGTACTTC,CASSLGTPDEQYF
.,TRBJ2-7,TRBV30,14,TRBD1,TGTGCCTGGAGTTCGGACAGGGTTAATTACGAGCAGTACTTC,CAWSSDRVNYEQYF
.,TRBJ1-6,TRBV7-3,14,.,TGTGCCAGCAGCCCTCAGGGCGGTAATTCACCCCTCCACTTT,CASSPQGGNSPLHF
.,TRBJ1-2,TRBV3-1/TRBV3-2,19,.,TGTGCCAGCAGCCAAGAAGGAAGAGACAGACAAGCGAAATGGTATGGCTACACCTTC,CASSQEGRDRQAKWYGYTF
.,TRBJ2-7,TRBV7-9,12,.,TGTGCCAGCGGGCGGGACTCCTACGAGCAGTACTTC,CASGRDSYEQYF
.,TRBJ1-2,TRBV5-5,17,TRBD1,TGTGCCAGTCGGCCGGGACAGGGGGCGAAAGGGATCTATGGCTACACCTTC,CASRPGQGAKGIYGYTF
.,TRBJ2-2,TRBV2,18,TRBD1,TGTGCCAGCAGTAACCCGGGACAGGTTAGGTTGAGCACCGGGGAGCTGTTTTTT,CASSNPGQVRLSTGELFF
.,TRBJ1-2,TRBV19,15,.,TGTGCCAGTAGTATAGGCGGGCAGCCTATCTCTGGCTACACCTTC,CASSIGGQPISGYTF
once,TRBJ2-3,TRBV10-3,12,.,TGTGCCATCACGAGTCCCACAGATACGCAGTATTTT,CAITSPTDTQYF
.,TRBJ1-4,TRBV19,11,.,TGTGCCAGTAGGGCTCGTGAAAAACTGTTTTTT,CASRAREKLFF
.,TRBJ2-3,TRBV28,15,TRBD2,TGTGCCAGCAGTCTCGGACTAGGAAGCACAGATACGCAGTATTTT,CASSLGLGSTDTQYF
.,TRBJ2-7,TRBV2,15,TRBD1,TGTGCCAGCAACGACCGGGACAGGGCCACCTACGAGCAGTACTTC,CASNDRDRATYEQYF
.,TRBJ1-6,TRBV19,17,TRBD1,TGTGCCAGTAGTCCGGGGACAGGGGGCTCCTATAATTCACCCCTCCACTTT,CASSPGTGGSYNSPLHF
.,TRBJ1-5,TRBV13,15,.,TGTGCCAGCAGCTTAGGGGCAGGGAGCAATCAGCCCCAGCATTTT,CASSLGAGSNQPQHF
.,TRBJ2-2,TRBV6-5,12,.,TGTGCCAGCAAAATTATTACCGGGGAGCTGTTTTTT,CASKIITGELFF
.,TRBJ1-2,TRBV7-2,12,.,TGTGCCAGCAGCCTCAGGGTCGGAGGCTACACCTTC,CASSLRVGGYTF
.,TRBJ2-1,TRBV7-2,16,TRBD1,TGTGCCAGCAGCTTAGGTAGGGGGCTCACCTACAATGAGCAGTTCTTC,CASSLGRGLTYNEQFF
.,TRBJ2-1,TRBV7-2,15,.,TGTGCCAGCAGCTTCACAGGGAACTCCTACAATGAGCAGTTCTTC,CASSFTGNSYNEQFF
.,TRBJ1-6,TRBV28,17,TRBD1,TGTGCCAGCAGTGCAAGGACAGGGGGGGTTCGTAATTCACCCCTCCACTTT,CASSARTGGVRNSPLHF
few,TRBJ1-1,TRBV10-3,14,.,TGTGCCATCAGGGGGACTGGGGAGAACACTGAAGCTTTCTTT,CAIRGTGENTEAFF
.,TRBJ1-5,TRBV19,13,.,TGTGCCAGTAGTCAACGGAGCAATCAGCCCCAGCATTTT,CASSQRSNQPQHF
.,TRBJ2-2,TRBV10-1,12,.,TGCGCCAGCGGTCCCGGGACCGGGGAGCTGTTTTTT,CASGPGTGELFF
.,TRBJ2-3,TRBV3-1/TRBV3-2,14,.,TGTGCCAGCAGCCAAGAGGGGGGAGGAGATACGCAGTATTTT,CASSQEGGGDTQYF
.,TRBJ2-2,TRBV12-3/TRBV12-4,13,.,TGTGCCAGCAGTTTTCAGGGTGGCGGGGAGCTGTTTTTT,CASSFQGGGELFF
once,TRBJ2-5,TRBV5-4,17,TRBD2,TGTGCCAGCAGCCCCTCCGGGACTAGCGGGGGGAGGGAGACCCAGTACTTC,CASSPSGTSGGRETQYF
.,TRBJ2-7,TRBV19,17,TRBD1,TGTGCCAGTAGTATAGGACAGGGGCCTTCGAGCTCCTACGAGCAGTACTTC,CASSIGQGPSSSYEQYF
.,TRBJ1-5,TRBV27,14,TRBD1,TGTGCCAGTTGCCCGGCAGGGGGCGGTCAGCCCCAGCATTTT,CASCPAGGGQPQHF